A single sample is the source of the 32 T cell receptor beta chains below, sequenced in a study of patients and donors after allogeneic stem cell transplantation. From the RT-PCR reads, TCRdb called clonotypes with MiXCR, one entry per CDR3 protein. The table includes 400,000 to 500,000 distinct CDR3 sequences, around 16% detected once. Sequenced sample: blood, either unsorted or a sorted T cell fraction (not recorded which). All receptors derive from a human donor who was either an allogeneic HSCT recipient or a stem cell or donor lymphocyte infusion donor (not recorded which). It is not recorded whose cells these are; they may come from a transplant donor.

The chain uses TRBV4-2 and TRBJ2-2; 13 positions match TRBD2. CDR3 size: 19 residues. V was pared by 4 bases and J by 1 base, with 9 bases of the junction left unmatched. Germline lookup yields CDR1 LGHNA and CDR2 YNFKEQ. The CDR3 spells CASSPSQTSGRRNTGELFF. CDR3 DNA sequence: TGTGCCAGCAGCCCTAGTCAGACTAGCGGGAGGCGGAACACCGGGGAGCTGTTTTTT.

The rearrangement uses TRBV18 and TRBJ2-1; D is tentatively TRBD1 or TRBD2 (5 bases each). The CDR3 has 15 amino acids. Germline V lookup: CDR1 KGHSH, CDR2 LQKENI. V was clipped by 3 bases and J by 2 bases, with 11 bases between them. CDR3: CASSPGRDPYNEQFF. CDR3 DNA: TGTGCCAGCTCACCTGGCAGGGACCCCTACAATGAGCAGTTCTTC.

This clonotype was observed a single time. This chain connects TRBV2 to TRBJ2-7, with D perhaps matching TRBD1 (7 bases). V dropped 10 bases and J dropped 6 bases, with 13 bases sitting between them. This CDR3 has 11 amino acids. CDR1 SNHLY and CDR2 FYNNEI come from the germline V gene. CDR3 amino acids: CATGTAGEQYF. The CDR3 DNA sequence: TGTGCCACAGGGACAGCGGGCGAGCAGTACTTC.

The table lists this clonotype with a few counts. The chain combines TRBV12-3 or TRBV12-4 with TRBJ1-4; 7 bases agree with TRBD1. The CDR3 runs to 16 residues. The V segment lost 6 bases and the J segment 0 bases; nucleotides outside the gene matches: 7. The CDR3 coding sequence is TGTGCCAGCAGACTGGGACAGTCGGCAACTAATGAAAAACTGTTTTTT. Translating it yields CASRLGQSATNEKLFF.

This clonotype turned up a few times. The chain joins TRBV2 to TRBJ2-5; weak D call: TRBD2 (5 bases). The CDR3 spans 12 residues. Germline V gives CDR1 SNHLY, CDR2 FYNNEI. V was clipped by 7 bases and J by 3 bases, with 9 bases between them. The CDR3 DNA reads as TGTGCCAGCACGGGAAGAAAAGAGACCCAGTACTTC. Its protein product is CASTGRKETQYF.

The J gene is TRBJ1-5, the V gene TRBV5-1, with unresolved D. V lost 1 base to trimming and J lost 0 bases, with 8 bases between them. Per the germline V gene, CDR1 is SGHRS and CDR2 is YFSETQ. The CDR3 loop spans 15 amino acids. The CDR3 coding sequence is TGCGCCAGCAGCTTGCTGGGTAATAGCAATCAGCCCCAGCATTTT. Its protein product is CASSLLGNSNQPQHF.

Note on this clonotype: Germline and junction disagree at one end, which may indicate a read error. The chain is built from TRBV7-7 and TRBJ2-5, with a possible D match to TRBD2 (5 bases). The CDR3 has 15 amino acids. CDR1 SSHAT and CDR2 FNYEAQ come from the germline V gene (reference sequence). CDR3 amino acids: CASSLAPRSGETQYF. CDR3 nucleotide sequence: TGTGCTAGCAGCTTAGCGCCGAGGTCCGGGGAGACCCAGTACTTC.

Note on this clonotype: Given the absence of the conserved phenylalanine or tryptophan at the CDR3 end, a read error is likely. The V and J genes are TRBV5-1 and TRBJ1-2, with 10 nucleotides matching TRBD1. The V segment lost 3 bases and the J segment 4 bases; nucleotides outside the gene matches: 3. CDR1 is SGHRS and CDR2 is YFSETQ in the germline V gene. The CDR3 length is 14 residues. CDR3 sequence: CASSYDRGLYGYTY. As DNA, the CDR3 is TGCGCCAGCAGCTATGACAGGGGGCTCTATGGCTACACCTAC.

V is TRBV7-2 and J is TRBJ2-1; D call uncertain. Germline CDR1 reads SGHTA; CDR2 reads FQGNSA. The CDR3 extends over 14 amino acids. Between the trimmed V and J ends, which lost 0 bases and 6 bases, there was a span of 9 bases. The CDR3: CASSLAHILNEQFF. For the CDR3, the DNA is TGTGCCAGCAGCTTAGCGCATATCCTCAATGAGCAGTTCTTC. The full variable domain, with the rest looked up from reference TRBV7-2 and TRBJ2-1, is GAGVSQSPSNKVTEKGKDVELRCDPISGHTALYWYRQSLGQGLEFLIYFQGNSAPDKSGLPSDRFSAERTGGSVSTLTIQRTQQEDSAVYLCASSLAHILNEQFFGPGTRLTVL.

This clonotype was detected a few times. The chain couples TRBV6-1 to TRBJ1-2, with 7 bases aligning to TRBD1. Losses at the gene ends were 6 bases for V and 4 bases for J; bases not matched to a gene: 5. The CDR3 has 13 amino acids. Germline V gene sequence: CDR1 MNHNS, CDR2 SASEGT. The CDR3 DNA reads TGTGCCAGCAGCTCGAGACAGGGCTATGGCTACACCTTC. This sequence encodes CASSSRQGYGYTF.

This clonotype was picked up a small number of times. The V and J genes are TRBV7-8 and TRBJ2-1; D remains unclear. Trimming pared 0 bases from V and 3 bases from J, leaving 9 bases between. Germline assignment: CDR1 SGHVS and CDR2 FQNEAQ. CDR3 length equals 15 residues. CDR3 residues: CASSLAGFGYNEQFF. The DNA of the CDR3 is TGTGCCAGCAGCTTAGCCGGGTTTGGCTACAATGAGCAGTTCTTC.

This clonotype was seen ten or more times. DNA for the CDR3: TGCAGTGCTGGACCGGGGGGCTACGAGCAGTACTTC. It translates to CSAGPGGYEQYF. The rearrangement links TRBV20-1 to TRBJ2-7; 7 nucleotides agree with TRBD2. This CDR3 has 12 amino acids. The V segment lost 5 bases and the J segment 3 bases; nucleotides outside the gene matches: 4. CDR1 and CDR2 (germline): DFQATT, SNEGSKA (reference sequence).

This clonotype was found a few times. The genes are TRBV24-1 and TRBJ2-7; 9 positions match TRBD2. V shed 3 bases, J shed 4 bases, and the junction held 0 bases outside the gene matches. The CDR3 consists of 13 residues. CDR1 and CDR2 from the germline V gene are KGHDR and SFDVKD. The chain's CDR3 is CATSDSGRYEQYF. The CDR3 DNA sequence: TGTGCCACCAGTGATAGCGGGAGGTACGAGCAGTACTTC.

V is TRBV4-2 and J is TRBJ1-2, with unresolved D. Looked up from germline, CDR1 is LGHNA and CDR2 is YNFKEQ. This CDR3 comprises 14 residues. Trimming removed 0 bases at V and 1 base at J, with 6 bases between. In DNA, the CDR3 is TGTGCCAGCAGCCAAGAACTAATTAACTATGGCTACACCTTC. Protein sequence: CASSQELINYGYTF.

V is TRBV14 and J is TRBJ2-1, with D perhaps TRBD1 or TRBD2 (6 bases each). The CDR3 loop spans 12 amino acids. Trimming took off 0 bases at V and 12 bases at J, with 9 bases between the two ends. CDR1 is SGHDN and CDR2 is FVKESK in the germline V gene. CDR3 loop: CASSQEQGGQFF. The CDR3 DNA reads as TGTGCCAGCAGCCAAGAACAGGGAGGGCAGTTCTTC.

The chain employs TRBV6-5 and TRBJ1-5; D is uncertain. Germline V gene lookup returns CDR1 MNHEY and CDR2 SVGAGI. Between the trimmed V and J ends, which lost 2 bases and 4 bases, there was a span of 6 bases. This CDR3 comprises 13 residues. The CDR3 loop reads CASSYGWNQPQHF. The CDR3 DNA sequence: TGTGCCAGCAGTTACGGGTGGAATCAGCCCCAGCATTTT.

The rearrangement uses TRBV7-8 and TRBJ1-3, with unresolved D. Looked up from germline, CDR1 is SGHVS and CDR2 is FQNEAQ. The V and J ends lost 3 bases and 0 bases respectively, with 3 bases between them. The CDR3 consists of 13 residues. The CDR3 nucleotides read TGTGCCAGCAGCTTTAACTCTGGAAACACCATATATTTT. This codes for CASSFNSGNTIYF.

This clonotype was counted between two and nine times. V and J are TRBV7-9 and TRBJ2-2; 7 nucleotides agree with TRBD2. The CDR3 consists of 16 residues. Germline-derived CDR1 and CDR2 are SEHNR and FQNEAQ (reference sequence). V shed 5 bases, J shed 1 base, and the junction held 7 bases outside the gene matches. CDR3 in amino acids: CASSPRGVMNTGELFF. The CDR3 bases are TGTGCCAGCAGCCCCCGGGGGGTGATGAACACCGGGGAGCTGTTTTTT.

Only a few counts were recorded for this clonotype. The chain carries TRBV18 and TRBJ2-5; D might be TRBD1 (6 bases). Looked up from germline, CDR1 is KGHSH and CDR2 is LQKENI. The CDR3 length is 14 residues. V shed 2 bases and J shed 1 base, with 8 bases lying between them. The CDR3 spells CASSPGDIQETQYF. In DNA form, the CDR3 reads TGTGCCAGCTCACCAGGGGACATCCAAGAGACCCAGTACTTC.

The chain links TRBV20-1 to TRBJ2-1; TRBD2 matches 10 bases. The germline CDR1 and CDR2 sequences are DFQATT and SNEGSKA (reference sequence). The CDR3 extends over 14 amino acids. V shed 1 base and J 7 bases; nucleotides not matched to a gene: 4. The chain's CDR3 is CSARATSGTNEQFF. The CDR3 region has the DNA TGCAGTGCTAGAGCAACTAGCGGGACTAATGAGCAGTTCTTC.

V usage is TRBV4-3 and J usage is TRBJ2-7; a possible D gene is TRBD2 (5 bases). Per the germline V gene, CDR1 is LGHNA and CDR2 is YSLEER. Trimming removed 0 bases at V and 1 base at J, with 10 bases between. The CDR3 runs to 15 residues. The DNA for the CDR3 is TGCGCCAGCAGCCAAGATGCCGGGGAATCCTACGAGCAGTACTTC. This encodes CASSQDAGESYEQYF.

Ten or more counts support this clonotype. This chain joins TRBV5-1 and TRBJ1-1; no clear D. Between the trimmed V and J ends, which lost 0 bases and 0 bases, there was a span of 3 bases. The length of the CDR3 is 13 residues. Germline CDR1 and CDR2: SGHRS and YFSETQ. The CDR3: CASSLEMNTEAFF. The CDR3 DNA follows: TGCGCCAGCAGCTTGGAAATGAACACTGAAGCTTTCTTT.

In this sample, this clonotype turned up a few times. The chain's CDR3 is CASSFGGSEKLFF. The CDR3 bases are TGCGCCAGCAGCTTTGGGGGCTCGGAAAAACTGTTTTTT. V gene TRBV5-1 combines with J gene TRBJ1-4; tentatively, D is TRBD1 (6 bases). Germline values: CDR1 SGHRS, CDR2 YFSETQ. CDR3 length: 13 amino acids. V was shortened by 2 bases and J by 8 bases, with 10 bases between the two germline ends.

This clonotype occurred many times. This chain joins TRBV28 and TRBJ2-6, with no clear D. The V end lost 3 bases, the J end lost 4 bases, and 13 bases lay between the germline ends. The length of the CDR3 is 16 residues. The V gene's germline CDR1 is MDHEN and CDR2 SYDVKM. CDR3 DNA sequence: TGTGCCAGCAGTTTCGAGACTCGACCCGGGGCCAACGTCCTGACTTTC. Translated: CASSFETRPGANVLTF. Complete variable domain (other parts from reference TRBV28 and TRBJ2-6): DVKVTQSSRYLVKRTGEKVFLECVQDMDHENMFWYRQDPGLGLRLIYFSYDVKMKEKGDIPEGYSVSREKKERFSLILESASTNQTSMYLCASSFETRPGANVLTFGAGSRLTVL.

This clonotype showed up just a few times. The chain links TRBV5-1 to TRBJ2-5, with unresolved D. CDR1 and CDR2 (germline): SGHRS, YFSETQ. The CDR3 has 14 amino acids. The V end lost 0 bases, the J end lost 3 bases, and 9 bases lay between the germline ends. CDR3 region: CASSLGGIEETQYF. CDR3 nucleotides: TGCGCCAGCAGCTTGGGTGGCATAGAAGAGACCCAGTACTTC.

This clonotype was seen only a few times. V gene TRBV6-1 combines with J gene TRBJ1-4; D not resolved. Germline values: CDR1 MNHNS, CDR2 SASEGT. Trimming left V 6 bases short and J 5 bases short, with 10 bases between. The CDR3 extends over 13 amino acids. The CDR3 region is CASRTDLNEKLFF. For the CDR3, the DNA is TGTGCCAGCAGAACAGATCTAAATGAAAAACTGTTTTTT.

The genes are TRBV6-5 and TRBJ2-1; D unclear. The CDR3 sequence is 12 residues long. Germline CDR1 reads MNHEY; CDR2 reads SVGAGI. V was pared by 0 bases and J by 8 bases, with 5 bases between. CDR3 in DNA: TGTGCCAGCAGTTACTCTCGGGATGAGCAGTTCTTC. Protein: CASSYSRDEQFF.

The J gene is TRBJ1-5, the V gene TRBV7-8; D call uncertain. V gave up 0 bases and J gave up 4 bases, with 19 bases separating them. The CDR3 is 18 amino acids. CDR1 and CDR2 from the germline V gene are SGHVS and FQNEAQ. DNA for the CDR3: TGTGCCAGCAGCTTAGCGAGCTTGGGGAAGATTCTGAATCAGCCCCAGCATTTT. Translated: CASSLASLGKILNQPQHF.

There are many counts of this clonotype. J is TRBJ2-3 and V is TRBV28; D uncertain. V lost 10 bases and J 6 bases, leaving 11 bases between the germline ends. This CDR3 is built from 11 residues. Germline values: CDR1 MDHEN, CDR2 SYDVKM. This CDR3 is CATTGWDTQYF. For the CDR3, the DNA is TGTGCCACTACCGGATGGGATACGCAGTATTTT.

This chain connects TRBV7-2 to TRBJ1-6, with a tentative D call TRBD1 (5 bases). Germline-derived CDR1 and CDR2 are SGHTA and FQGNSA. The CDR3 is 16 amino acids. V lost 5 bases and J 0 bases, leaving 11 bases between the germline ends. This CDR3 reads CASSQTASSYNSPLHF. For the CDR3, the DNA is TGTGCCAGCAGCCAGACAGCGAGCTCCTATAATTCACCCCTCCACTTT.

The chain couples TRBV4-1 to TRBJ2-7; 7 bases map to TRBD2. Looked up from germline, CDR1 is MGHRA and CDR2 is YSYEKL. The CDR3 sequence is 14 residues long. J gave up 3 bases and V 5 bases, and 7 bases lay outside the gene matches. CDR3 amino acids: CASSSSAGDYEQYF. Here the CDR3 DNA reads TGCGCCAGCAGCTCCTCGGCGGGAGACTACGAGCAGTACTTC.

This clonotype was detected many times. This chain uses TRBV6-5 with TRBJ2-2, with 8 bases fitting TRBD1. V dropped 1 base and J dropped 4; count of bases not matched to a gene: 11. This CDR3 contains 18 residues. Germline V gene data show CDR1 as MNHEY and CDR2 as SVGAGI. The CDR3 DNA follows: TGTGCCAGCAGTTACTTGTCCGGGACAGGTGCGTCCACCGGGGAGCTGTTTTTT. This encodes CASSYLSGTGASTGELFF.